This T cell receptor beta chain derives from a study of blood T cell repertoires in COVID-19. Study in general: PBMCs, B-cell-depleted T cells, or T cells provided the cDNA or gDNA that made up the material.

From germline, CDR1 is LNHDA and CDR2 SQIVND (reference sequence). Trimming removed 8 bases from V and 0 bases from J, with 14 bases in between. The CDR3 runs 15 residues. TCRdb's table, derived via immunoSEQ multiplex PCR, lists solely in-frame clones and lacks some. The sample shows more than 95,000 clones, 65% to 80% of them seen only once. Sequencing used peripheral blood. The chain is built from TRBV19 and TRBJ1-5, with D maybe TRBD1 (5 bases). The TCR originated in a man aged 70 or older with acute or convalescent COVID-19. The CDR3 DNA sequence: TGTGCCAGTTGGGAAAGGGGCACTAGCAATCAGCCCCAGCATTTT. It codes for CASWERGTSNQPQHF.